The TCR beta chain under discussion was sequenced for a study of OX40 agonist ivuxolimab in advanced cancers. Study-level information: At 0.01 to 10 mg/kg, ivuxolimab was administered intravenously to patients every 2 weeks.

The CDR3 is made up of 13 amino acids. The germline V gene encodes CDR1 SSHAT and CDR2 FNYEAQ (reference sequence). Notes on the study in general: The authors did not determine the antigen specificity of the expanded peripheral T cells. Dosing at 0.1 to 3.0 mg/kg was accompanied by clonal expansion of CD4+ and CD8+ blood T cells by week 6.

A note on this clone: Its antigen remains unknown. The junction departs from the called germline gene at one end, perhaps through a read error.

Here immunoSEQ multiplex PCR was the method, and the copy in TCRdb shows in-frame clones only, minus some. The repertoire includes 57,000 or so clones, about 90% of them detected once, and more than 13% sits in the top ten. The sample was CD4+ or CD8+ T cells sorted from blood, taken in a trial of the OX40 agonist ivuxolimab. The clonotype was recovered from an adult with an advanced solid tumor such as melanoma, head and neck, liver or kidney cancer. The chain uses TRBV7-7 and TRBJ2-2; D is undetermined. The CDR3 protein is CASSPMGTGELFF. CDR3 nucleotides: TGTGCTAGCAGTCCCATGGGAACCGGGGAGCTGTTTTTT.